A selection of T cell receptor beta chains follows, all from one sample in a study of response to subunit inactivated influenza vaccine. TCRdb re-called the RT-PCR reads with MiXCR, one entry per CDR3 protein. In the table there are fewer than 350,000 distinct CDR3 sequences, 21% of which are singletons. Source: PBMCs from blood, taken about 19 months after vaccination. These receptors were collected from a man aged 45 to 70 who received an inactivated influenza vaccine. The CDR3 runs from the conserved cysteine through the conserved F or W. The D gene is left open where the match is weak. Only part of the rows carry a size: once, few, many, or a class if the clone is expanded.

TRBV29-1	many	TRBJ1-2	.	CSAGDNTNYGYTF	TGCAGCGCCGGGGACAATACTAACTATGGCTACACCTTC
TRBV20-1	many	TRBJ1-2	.	CSSSGANYGYTF	TGCAGCTCCTCGGGTGCCAACTATGGCTACACCTTC
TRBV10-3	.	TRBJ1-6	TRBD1	CAIRGGTENSPLHF	TGTGCCATCAGGGGCGGGACAGAAAATTCACCCCTCCACTTT
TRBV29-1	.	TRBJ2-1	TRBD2	CSVEDPGGRAPVPYNEQFF	TGCAGCGTTGAAGATCCGGGCGGGAGGGCCCCCGTCCCCTACAATGAGCAGTTCTTC
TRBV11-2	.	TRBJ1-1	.	CASSTMNTEAFF	TGTGCCAGCAGTACTATGAACACTGAAGCTTTCTTT
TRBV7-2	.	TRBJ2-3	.	CASSPRRTGTDTQYF	TGTGCCAGCAGCCCTAGGCGTACGGGCACAGATACGCAGTATTTT
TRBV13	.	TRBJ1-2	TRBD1	CASSPGTAAVNYGYTF	TGTGCCAGCAGCCCCGGGACAGCCGCTGTAAACTATGGCTACACCTTC
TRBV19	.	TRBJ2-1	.	CASSKALGAGHNYNEQFF	TGTGCCAGTAGCAAAGCCTTAGGCGCGGGGCACAACTACAATGAGCAGTTCTTC
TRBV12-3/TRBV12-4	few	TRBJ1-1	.	CASSPGDWAEAFF	TGTGCCAGCAGTCCGGGGGATTGGGCTGAAGCTTTCTTT
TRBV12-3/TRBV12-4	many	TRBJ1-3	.	CASSLAVRSGNTIYF	TGTGCCAGCAGTTTAGCGGTTCGCTCTGGAAACACCATATATTTT
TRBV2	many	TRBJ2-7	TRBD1	CASSLGQAGIYEQYF	TGTGCCAGCAGCCTAGGACAGGCCGGAATCTACGAGCAGTACTTC
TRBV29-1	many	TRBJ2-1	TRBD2	CSDSGGSYNEQFF	TGCAGCGACAGCGGGGGCTCCTACAATGAGCAGTTCTTC
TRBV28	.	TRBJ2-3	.	CASSLSSAADTQYF	TGTGCCAGCAGTTTATCCTCGGCAGCAGATACGCAGTATTTT
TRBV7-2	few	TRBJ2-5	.	CASSLISSQETQYF	TGTGCCAGCAGCTTAATTTCCTCCCAAGAGACCCAGTACTTC
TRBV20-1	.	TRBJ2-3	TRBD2	CSADPTSGPGYTQYF	TGCAGTGCCGACCCGACTAGCGGGCCTGGGTATACGCAGTATTTT
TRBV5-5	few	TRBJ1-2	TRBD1	CASSRNPGQGDSGYTF	TGTGCCAGCAGCCGAAACCCGGGACAGGGGGACTCTGGCTACACCTTC
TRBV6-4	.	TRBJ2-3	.	CASNDPADTQYF	TGTGCCAGCAATGACCCTGCCGATACGCAGTATTTT
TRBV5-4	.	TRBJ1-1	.	CASSAGDLSMMRAFF	TGTGCCAGCAGCGCCGGGGACCTGAGCATGATGCGAGCTTTCTTT
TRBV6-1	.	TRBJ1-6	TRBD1	CASRDRVGGYNSPLHF	TGTGCCAGCAGGGACAGGGTTGGGGGATATAATTCACCCCTCCACTTT
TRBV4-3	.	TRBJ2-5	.	CASSPDLGETQYF	TGCGCCAGCAGCCCGGACTTGGGGGAGACCCAGTACTTC
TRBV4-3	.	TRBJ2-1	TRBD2	CASSQVSGGGAYNEQFF	TGCGCCAGCAGCCAAGTGTCGGGCGGGGGGGCCTACAATGAGCAGTTCTTC
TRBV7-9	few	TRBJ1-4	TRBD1	CASSIRTGYMFF	TGTGCCAGCAGCATCCGGACAGGGTATATGTTTTTT
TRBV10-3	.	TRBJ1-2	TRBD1	CAISVAGQGEGYTF	TGTGCCATCAGTGTAGCGGGACAGGGTGAAGGCTACACCTTC
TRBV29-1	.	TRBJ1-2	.	CSVGGGNYGYTF	TGCAGCGTTGGAGGGGGGAACTATGGCTACACCTTC
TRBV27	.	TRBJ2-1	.	CASSLMGVLRNNEQFF	TGTGCCAGCAGTTTAATGGGGGTCCTTCGAAACAATGAGCAGTTCTTC
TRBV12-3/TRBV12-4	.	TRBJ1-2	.	CATLSWYGYTF	TGTGCCACGCTGTCATGGTATGGCTACACCTTC
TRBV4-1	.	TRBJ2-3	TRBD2	CASSQVVLAGVTDTQYF	TGCGCCAGCAGCCAAGTAGTTCTAGCGGGGGTCACAGATACGCAGTATTTT
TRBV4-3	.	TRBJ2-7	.	CASSQDWDGSYEQYF	TGCGCCAGCAGCCAAGATTGGGACGGGTCCTACGAGCAGTACTTC
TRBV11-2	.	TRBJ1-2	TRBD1	CASSPGQGSGYTF	TGTGCCAGCAGCCCGGGACAGGGAAGTGGCTACACCTTC
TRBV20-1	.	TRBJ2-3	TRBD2	CSATGEGETQYF	TGCAGTGCTACGGGGGAGGGCGAAACGCAGTATTTT
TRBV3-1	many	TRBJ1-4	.	CASSHAGTATNEKLFF	TGTGCCAGCAGCCACGCCGGGACCGCAACTAATGAAAAACTGTTTTTT
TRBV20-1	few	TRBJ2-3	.	CSAGPTDTQYF	TGCAGTGCCGGGCCCACAGATACGCAGTATTTT
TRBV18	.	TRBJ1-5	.	CASSIQGSNQPQHF	TGTGCCAGCTCAATACAGGGTTCCAATCAGCCCCAGCATTTT
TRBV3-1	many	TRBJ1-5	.	CASSPQGVGPQHF	TGTGCCAGCAGCCCGCAGGGCGTGGGGCCCCAGCATTTT
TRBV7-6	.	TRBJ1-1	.	CASSLALRVNFPTEAFF	TGTGCCAGCAGCTTAGCGCTCAGGGTTAATTTCCCCACTGAAGCTTTCTTT
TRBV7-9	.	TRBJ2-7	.	CASSSSREFPYEQYF	TGTGCCAGCAGTTCCTCGAGGGAATTCCCCTACGAGCAGTACTTC